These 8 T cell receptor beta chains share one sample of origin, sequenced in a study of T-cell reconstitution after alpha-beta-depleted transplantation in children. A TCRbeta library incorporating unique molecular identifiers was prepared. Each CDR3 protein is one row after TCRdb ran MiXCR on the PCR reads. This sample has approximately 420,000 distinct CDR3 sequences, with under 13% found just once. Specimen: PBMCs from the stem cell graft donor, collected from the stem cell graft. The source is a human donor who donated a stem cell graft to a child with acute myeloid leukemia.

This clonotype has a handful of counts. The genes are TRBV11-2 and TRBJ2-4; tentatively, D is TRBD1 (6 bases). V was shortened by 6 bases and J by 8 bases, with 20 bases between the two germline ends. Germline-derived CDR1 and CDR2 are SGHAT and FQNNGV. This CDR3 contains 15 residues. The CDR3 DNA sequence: TGTGCCAGCAGAGGTTGGGGGCGAAATTGGGACATTCAGTACTTC. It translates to CASRGWGRNWDIQYF.

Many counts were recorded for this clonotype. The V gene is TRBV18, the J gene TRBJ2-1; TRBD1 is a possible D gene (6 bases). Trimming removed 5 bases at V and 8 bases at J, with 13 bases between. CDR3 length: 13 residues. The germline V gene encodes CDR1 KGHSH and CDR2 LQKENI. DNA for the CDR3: TGTGCCAGCTCAGCCCGAAACAGGGATGAGCAGTTCTTC. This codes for CASSARNRDEQFF.

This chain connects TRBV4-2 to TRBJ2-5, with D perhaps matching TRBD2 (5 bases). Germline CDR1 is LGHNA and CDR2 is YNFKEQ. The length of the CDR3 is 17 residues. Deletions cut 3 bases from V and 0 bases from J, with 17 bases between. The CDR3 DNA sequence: TGTGCCAGCAGCCACGAGCCCGGGGTGACGTACCAAGAGACCCAGTACTTC. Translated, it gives CASSHEPGVTYQETQYF.

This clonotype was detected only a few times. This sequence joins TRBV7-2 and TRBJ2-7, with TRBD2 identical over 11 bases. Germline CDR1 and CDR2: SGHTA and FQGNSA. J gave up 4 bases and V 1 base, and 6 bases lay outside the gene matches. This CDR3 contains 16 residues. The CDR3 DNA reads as TGTGCCAGCAGCTTAGAAATTAGCGGGAGGGGATACGAGCAGTACTTC. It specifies CASSLEISGRGYEQYF.

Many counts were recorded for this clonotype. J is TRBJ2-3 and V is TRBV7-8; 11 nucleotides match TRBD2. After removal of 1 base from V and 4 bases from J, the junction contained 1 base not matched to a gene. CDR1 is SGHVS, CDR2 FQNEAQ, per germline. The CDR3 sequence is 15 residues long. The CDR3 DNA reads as TGTGCCAGCAGCTTAGAACTAGCGGGAGCAGATACGCAGTATTTT. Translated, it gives CASSLELAGADTQYF.

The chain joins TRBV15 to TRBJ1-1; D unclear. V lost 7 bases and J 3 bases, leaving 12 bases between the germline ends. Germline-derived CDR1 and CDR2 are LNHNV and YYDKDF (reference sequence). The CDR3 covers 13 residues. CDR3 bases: TGTGCCACCACGAAGGGTGGGGACACTGAAGCTTTCTTT. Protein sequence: CATTKGGDTEAFF.

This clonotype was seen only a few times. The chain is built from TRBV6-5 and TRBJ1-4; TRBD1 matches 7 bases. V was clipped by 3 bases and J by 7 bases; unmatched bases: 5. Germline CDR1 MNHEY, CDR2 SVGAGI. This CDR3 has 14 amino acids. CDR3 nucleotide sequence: TGTGCCAGCAGTTATATGCAGGGGGGTGAAAAACTGTTTTTT. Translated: CASSYMQGGEKLFF.

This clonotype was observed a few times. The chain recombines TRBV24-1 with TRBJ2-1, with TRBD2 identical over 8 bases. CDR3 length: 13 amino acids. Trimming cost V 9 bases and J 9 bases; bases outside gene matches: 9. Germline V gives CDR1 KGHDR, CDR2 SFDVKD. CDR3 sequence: CATEGLGSGEQFF. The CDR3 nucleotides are TGTGCCACCGAGGGACTAGGGTCAGGTGAGCAGTTCTTC.